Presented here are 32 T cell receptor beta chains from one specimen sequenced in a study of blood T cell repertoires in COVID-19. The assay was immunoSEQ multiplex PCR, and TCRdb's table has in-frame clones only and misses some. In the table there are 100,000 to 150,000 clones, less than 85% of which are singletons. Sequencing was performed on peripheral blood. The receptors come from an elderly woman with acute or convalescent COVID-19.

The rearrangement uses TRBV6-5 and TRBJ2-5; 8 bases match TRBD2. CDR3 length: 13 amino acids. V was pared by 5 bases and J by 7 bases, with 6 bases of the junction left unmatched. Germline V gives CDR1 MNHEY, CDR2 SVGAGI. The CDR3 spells CASSRREGGTQYF. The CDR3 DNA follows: TGTGCCAGCAGTCGCCGGGAGGGTGGGACCCAGTACTTC.

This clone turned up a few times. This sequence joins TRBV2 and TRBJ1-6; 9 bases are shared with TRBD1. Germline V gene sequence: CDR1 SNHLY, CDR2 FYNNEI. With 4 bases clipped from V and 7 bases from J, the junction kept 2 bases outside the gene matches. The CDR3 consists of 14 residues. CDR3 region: CASSGDRVNSPLHF. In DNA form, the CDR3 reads TGTGCCAGCAGTGGGGACAGGGTGAATTCACCCCTCCACTTT.

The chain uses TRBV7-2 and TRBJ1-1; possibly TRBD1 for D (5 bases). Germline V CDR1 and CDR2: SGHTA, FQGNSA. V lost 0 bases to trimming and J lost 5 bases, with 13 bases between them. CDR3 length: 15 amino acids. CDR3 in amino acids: CASSLALQGETEAFF. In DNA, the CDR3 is TGTGCCAGCAGCTTAGCGCTGCAGGGTGAGACTGAAGCTTTCTTT.

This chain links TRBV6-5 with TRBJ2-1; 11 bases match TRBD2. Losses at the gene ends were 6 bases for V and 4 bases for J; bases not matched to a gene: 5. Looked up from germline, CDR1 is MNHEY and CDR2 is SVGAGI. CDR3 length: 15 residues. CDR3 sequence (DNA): TGTGCCAGCAGCCTGACTAGCGGGGAATACAATGAGCAGTTCTTC. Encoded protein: CASSLTSGEYNEQFF.

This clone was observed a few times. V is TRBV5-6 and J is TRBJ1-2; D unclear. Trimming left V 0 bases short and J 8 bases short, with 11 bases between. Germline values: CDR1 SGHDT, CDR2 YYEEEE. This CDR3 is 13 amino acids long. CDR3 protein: CASSLGAGRGYTF. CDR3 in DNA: TGTGCCAGCAGCTTGGGGGCAGGCAGAGGCTACACCTTC.

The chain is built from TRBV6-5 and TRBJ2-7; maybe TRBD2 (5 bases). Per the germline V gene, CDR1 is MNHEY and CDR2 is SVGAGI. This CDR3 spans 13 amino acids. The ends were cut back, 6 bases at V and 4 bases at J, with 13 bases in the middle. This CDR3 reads CASSRGRDYEQYF. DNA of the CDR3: TGTGCCAGCAGCCGAGGACGGGATTACGAGCAGTACTTC.

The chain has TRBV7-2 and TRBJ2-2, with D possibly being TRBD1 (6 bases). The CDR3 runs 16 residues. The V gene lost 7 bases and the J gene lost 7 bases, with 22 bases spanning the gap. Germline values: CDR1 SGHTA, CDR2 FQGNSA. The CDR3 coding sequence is TGTGCCAGCACCCAAAATGTAGGGGGAAGGATCGGGGAGCTGTTTTTT. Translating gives CASTQNVGGRIGELFF.

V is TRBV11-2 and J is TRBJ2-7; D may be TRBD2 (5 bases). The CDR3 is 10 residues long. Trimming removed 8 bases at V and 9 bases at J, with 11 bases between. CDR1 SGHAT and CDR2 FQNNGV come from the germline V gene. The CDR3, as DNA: TGTGCCAGCGGGAGTCGGGGGCAGTACTTC. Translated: CASGSRGQYF. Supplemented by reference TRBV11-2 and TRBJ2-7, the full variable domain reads EAGVAQSPRYKIIEKRQSVAFWCNPISGHATLYWYQQILGQGPKLLIQFQNNGVVDDSQLPKDRFSAERLKGVDSTLKIQPAKLEDSAVYLCASGSRGQYFGPGTRLTVT.

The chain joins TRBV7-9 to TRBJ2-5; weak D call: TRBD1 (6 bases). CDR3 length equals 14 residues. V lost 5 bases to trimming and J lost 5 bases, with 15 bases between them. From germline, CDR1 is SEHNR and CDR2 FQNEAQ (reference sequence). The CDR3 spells CASSGQRRIETQYF. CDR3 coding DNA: TGTGCCAGCAGCGGACAGAGGCGGATCGAGACCCAGTACTTC.

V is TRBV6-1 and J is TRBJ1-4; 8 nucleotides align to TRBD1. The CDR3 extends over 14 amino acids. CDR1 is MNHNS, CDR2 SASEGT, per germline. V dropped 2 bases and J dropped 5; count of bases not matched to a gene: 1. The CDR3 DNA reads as TGTGCCAGCAGTGAATGGGACAGGAATGAAAAACTGTTTTTT. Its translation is CASSEWDRNEKLFF.

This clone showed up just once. CDR3 residues: CASSDTGGGGANVLTF. CDR3 sequence (DNA): TGTGCCAGCAGTGATACAGGGGGAGGTGGGGCCAACGTCCTGACTTTC. This chain connects TRBV2 to TRBJ2-6; 8 bases agree with TRBD1. The CDR3 extends over 16 amino acids. Germline CDR1 reads SNHLY; CDR2 reads FYNNEI. V lost 3 bases and J lost 3; bases outside the gene matches: 4.

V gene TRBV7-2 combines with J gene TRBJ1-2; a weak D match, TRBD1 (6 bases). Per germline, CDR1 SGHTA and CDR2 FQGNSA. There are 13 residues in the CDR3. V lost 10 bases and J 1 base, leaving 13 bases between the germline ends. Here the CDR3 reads CATSRGRNYGYTF. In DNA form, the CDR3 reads TGTGCCACCTCCAGGGGACGTAACTATGGCTACACCTTC.

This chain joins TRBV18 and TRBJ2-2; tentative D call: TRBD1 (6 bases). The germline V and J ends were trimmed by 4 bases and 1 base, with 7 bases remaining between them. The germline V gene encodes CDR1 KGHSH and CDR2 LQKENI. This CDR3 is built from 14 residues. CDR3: CASSRGQNTGELFF. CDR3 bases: TGTGCCAGCTCACGGGGACAGAACACCGGGGAGCTGTTTTTT.

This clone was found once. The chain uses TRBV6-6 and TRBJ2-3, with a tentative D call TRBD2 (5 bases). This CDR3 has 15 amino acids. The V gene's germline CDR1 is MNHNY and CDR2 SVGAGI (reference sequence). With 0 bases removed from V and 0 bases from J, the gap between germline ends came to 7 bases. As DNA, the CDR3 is TGTGCCAGCAGTTACTCAGGCGGGAGCACAGATACGCAGTATTTT. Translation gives CASSYSGGSTDTQYF.

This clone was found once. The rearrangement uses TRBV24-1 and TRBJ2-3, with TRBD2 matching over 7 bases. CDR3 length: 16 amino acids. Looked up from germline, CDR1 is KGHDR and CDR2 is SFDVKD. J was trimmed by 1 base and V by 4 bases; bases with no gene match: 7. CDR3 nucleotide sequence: TGTGCCACCAGTGACCCAGGCGGGGGTGGCACAGATACGCAGTATTTT. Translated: CATSDPGGGGTDTQYF.

CDR3 protein: CASRDTAGGNQPQHF. The CDR3 nucleotides are TGTGCCAGCAGAGACACAGCGGGCGGCAATCAGCCCCAGCATTTT. This chain links TRBV6-5 with TRBJ1-5; no clear D. Trimming pared 6 bases from V and 2 bases from J, leaving 14 bases between. The germline V gene has CDR1 MNHEY and CDR2 SVGAGI. The CDR3 is 15 amino acids.

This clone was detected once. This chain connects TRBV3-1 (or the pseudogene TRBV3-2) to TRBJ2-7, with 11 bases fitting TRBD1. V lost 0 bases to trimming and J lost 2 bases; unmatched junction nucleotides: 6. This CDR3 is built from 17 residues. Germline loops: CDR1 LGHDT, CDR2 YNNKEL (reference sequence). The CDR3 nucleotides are TGTGCCAGCAGCCAAGATTGGACAGGGGGCACGGCCTACGAGCAGTACTTC. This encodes CASSQDWTGGTAYEQYF.

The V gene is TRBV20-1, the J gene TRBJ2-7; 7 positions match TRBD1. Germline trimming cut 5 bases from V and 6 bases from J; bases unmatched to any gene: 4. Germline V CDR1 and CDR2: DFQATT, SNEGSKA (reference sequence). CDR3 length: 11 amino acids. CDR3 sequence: CSAGTEGEQYF. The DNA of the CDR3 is TGCAGTGCTGGGACAGAGGGCGAGCAGTACTTC.

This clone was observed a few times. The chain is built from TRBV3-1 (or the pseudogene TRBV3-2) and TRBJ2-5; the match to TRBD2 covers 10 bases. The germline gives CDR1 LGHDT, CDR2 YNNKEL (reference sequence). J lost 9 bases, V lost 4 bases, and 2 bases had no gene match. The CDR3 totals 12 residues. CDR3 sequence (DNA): TGTGCCAGCAGCCTTGGGACTAGCGCCCAGTACTTC. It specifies CASSLGTSAQYF.

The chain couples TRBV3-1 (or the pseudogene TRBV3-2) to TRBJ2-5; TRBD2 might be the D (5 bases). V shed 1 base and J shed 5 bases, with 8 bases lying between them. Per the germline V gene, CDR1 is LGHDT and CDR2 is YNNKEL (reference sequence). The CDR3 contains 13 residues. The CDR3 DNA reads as TGTGCCAGCAGCCAAGGGCCGGGGGAGACCCAGTACTTC. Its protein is CASSQGPGETQYF.

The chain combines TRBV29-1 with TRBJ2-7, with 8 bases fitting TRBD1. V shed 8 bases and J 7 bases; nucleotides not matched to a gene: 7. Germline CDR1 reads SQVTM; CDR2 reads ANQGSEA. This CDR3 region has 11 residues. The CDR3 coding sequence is TGCAGCATCGGGACAGGTGCTGAGCAGTACTTC. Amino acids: CSIGTGAEQYF.

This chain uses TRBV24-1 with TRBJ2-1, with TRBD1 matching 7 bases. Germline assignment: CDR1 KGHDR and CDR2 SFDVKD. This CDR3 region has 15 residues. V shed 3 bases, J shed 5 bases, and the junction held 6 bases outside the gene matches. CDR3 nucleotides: TGTGCCACCAGTGATCCTCGACAGGGTAACAATGAGCAGTTCTTC. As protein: CATSDPRQGNNEQFF.

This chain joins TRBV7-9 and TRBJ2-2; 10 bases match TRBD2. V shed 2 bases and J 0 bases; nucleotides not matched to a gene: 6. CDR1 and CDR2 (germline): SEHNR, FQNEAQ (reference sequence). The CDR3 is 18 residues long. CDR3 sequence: CASSLLLAGYTNTGELFF. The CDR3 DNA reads TGTGCCAGCAGCTTATTACTAGCGGGATACACGAACACCGGGGAGCTGTTTTTT. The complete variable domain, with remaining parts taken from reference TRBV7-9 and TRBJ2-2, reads DTGVSQNPRHKITKRGQNVTFRCDPISEHNRLYWYRQTLGQGPEFLTYFQNEAQLEKSRLLSDRFSAERPKGSFSTLEIQRTEQGDSAMYLCASSLLLAGYTNTGELFFGEGSRLTVL.

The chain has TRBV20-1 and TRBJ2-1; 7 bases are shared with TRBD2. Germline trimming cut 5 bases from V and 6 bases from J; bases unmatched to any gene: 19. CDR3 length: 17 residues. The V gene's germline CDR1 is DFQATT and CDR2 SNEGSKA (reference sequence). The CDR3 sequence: CSAGGLVSGGVSNEQFF. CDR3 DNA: TGCAGTGCTGGTGGCCTCGTTTCGGGAGGAGTGAGCAATGAGCAGTTCTTC.

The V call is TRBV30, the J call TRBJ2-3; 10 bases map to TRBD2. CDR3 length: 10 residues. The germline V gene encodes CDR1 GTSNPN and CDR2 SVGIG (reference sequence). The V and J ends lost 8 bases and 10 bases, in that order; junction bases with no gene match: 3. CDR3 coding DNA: TGTGCCGGTCTAGCGGGAGCGCAGTATTTT. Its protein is CAGLAGAQYF.

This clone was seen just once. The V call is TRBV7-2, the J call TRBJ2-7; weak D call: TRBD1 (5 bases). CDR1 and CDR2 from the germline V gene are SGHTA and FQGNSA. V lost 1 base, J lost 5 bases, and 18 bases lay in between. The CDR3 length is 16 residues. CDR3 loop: CASSLGVVRGFHEQYF. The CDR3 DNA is TGTGCCAGCAGCTTAGGGGTGGTAAGGGGATTCCACGAGCAGTACTTC.

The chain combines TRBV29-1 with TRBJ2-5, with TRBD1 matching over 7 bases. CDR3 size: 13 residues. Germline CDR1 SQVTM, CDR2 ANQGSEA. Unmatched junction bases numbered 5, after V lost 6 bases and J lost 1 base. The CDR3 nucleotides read TGCAGCGTCGCATCAGGGGGCCAAGAGACCCAGTACTTC. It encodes CSVASGGQETQYF. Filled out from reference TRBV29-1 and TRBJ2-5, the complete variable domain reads SAVISQKPSRDICQRGTSLTIQCQVDSQVTMMFWYRQQPGQSLTLIATANQGSEATYESGFVIDKFPISRPNLTFSTLTVSNMSPEDSSIYLCSVASGGQETQYFGPGTRLLVL.

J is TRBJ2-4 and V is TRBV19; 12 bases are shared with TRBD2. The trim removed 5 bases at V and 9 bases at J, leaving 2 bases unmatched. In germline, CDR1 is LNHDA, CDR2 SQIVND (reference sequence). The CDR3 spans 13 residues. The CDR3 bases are TGTGCCAGTAGTGCGACTAGCGGGGGCATTCAGTACTTC. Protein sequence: CASSATSGGIQYF. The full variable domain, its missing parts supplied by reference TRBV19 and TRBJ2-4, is DGGITQSPKYLFRKEGQNVTLSCEQNLNHDAMYWYRQDPGQGLRLIYYSQIVNDFQKGDIAEGYSVSREKKESFPLTVTSAQKNPTAFYLCASSATSGGIQYFGAGTRLSVL.

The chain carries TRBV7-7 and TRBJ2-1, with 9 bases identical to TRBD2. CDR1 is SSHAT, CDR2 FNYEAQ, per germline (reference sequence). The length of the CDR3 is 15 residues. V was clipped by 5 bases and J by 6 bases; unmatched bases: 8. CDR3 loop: CASSPVASGTNEQFF. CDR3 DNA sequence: TGTGCCAGCAGCCCTGTGGCTAGCGGGACCAATGAGCAGTTCTTC.

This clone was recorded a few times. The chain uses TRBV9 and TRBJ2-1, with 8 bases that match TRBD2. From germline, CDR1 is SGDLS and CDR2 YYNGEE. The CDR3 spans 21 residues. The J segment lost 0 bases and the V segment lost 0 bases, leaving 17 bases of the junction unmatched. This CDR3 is CASSVGVITSGDRSSYNEQFF. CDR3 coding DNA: TGTGCCAGCAGCGTAGGGGTAATTACTAGCGGAGACCGTAGCTCCTACAATGAGCAGTTCTTC. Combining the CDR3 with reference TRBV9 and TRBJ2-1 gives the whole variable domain DSGVTQTPKHLITATGQRVTLRCSPRSGDLSVYWYQQSLDQGLQFLIQYYNGEERAKGNILERFSAQQFPDLHSELNLSSLELGDSALYFCASSVGVITSGDRSSYNEQFFGPGTRLTVL.

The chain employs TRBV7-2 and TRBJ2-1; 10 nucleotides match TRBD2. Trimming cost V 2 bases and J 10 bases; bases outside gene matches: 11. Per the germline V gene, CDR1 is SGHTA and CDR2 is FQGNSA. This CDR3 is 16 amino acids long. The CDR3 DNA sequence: TGTGCCAGCAGCTTAAGGGAGCGGGGGGGCCCTCGCGAGCAGTTCTTC. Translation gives CASSLRERGGPREQFF.

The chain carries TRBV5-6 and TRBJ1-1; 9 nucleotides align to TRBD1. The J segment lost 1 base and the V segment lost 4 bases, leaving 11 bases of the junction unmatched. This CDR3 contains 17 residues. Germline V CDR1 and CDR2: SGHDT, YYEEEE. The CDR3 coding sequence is TGTGCCAGCAGCCTAGGGACAGGGAGGGACTGGAACACTGAAGCTTTCTTT. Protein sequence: CASSLGTGRDWNTEAFF. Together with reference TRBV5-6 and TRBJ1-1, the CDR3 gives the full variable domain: DAGVTQSPTHLIKTRGQQVTLRCSPKSGHDTVSWYQQALGQGPQFIFQYYEEEERQRGNFPDRFSGHQFPNYSSELNVNALLLGDSALYLCASSLGTGRDWNTEAFFGQGTRLTVV.